Presented here are 17 T cell receptor beta chains from one specimen sequenced in a study of shared clonotypes between healthy human individuals. CD45RO negativity and positive selection for CCR7 defined naive CD8 cells, a population that excluded terminally differentiated effector memory CD45RA+ cells. Generated by immunoSEQ multiplex PCR, the TCRdb table keeps only in-frame clones and is missing some. The table lists hundreds of thousands of clones, approximately 95% of them singletons. Sequenced material: naive CD8+ T cells sorted from blood. The receptors were gathered from a woman between 25 and 40 years old in good health.

The chain recombines TRBV9 with TRBJ1-1, with D possibly being TRBD1 (6 bases). V lost 3 bases, J lost 3 bases, and 9 bases lay in between. The CDR3 is 13 residues long. Germline V gene sequence: CDR1 SGDLS, CDR2 YYNGEE. The CDR3 DNA is TGTGCCAGCAGCGGAGGGGGAGACACTGAAGCTTTCTTT. Translated, it gives CASSGGGDTEAFF.

The chain uses TRBV27 and TRBJ1-5; a possible D gene is TRBD1 (6 bases). This CDR3 spans 16 amino acids. Trimming removed 2 bases at V and 2 bases at J, with 13 bases between. Per the germline V gene, CDR1 is MNHEY and CDR2 is SMNVEV (reference sequence). For the CDR3, the DNA is TGTGCCAGCAGTTTAAACAGGGACCATCGCAATCAGCCCCAGCATTTT. Its translation: CASSLNRDHRNQPQHF.

V and J are TRBV7-8 and TRBJ2-3; no clear D. Trimming pared 5 bases from V and 4 bases from J, leaving 22 bases between. The germline V gene has CDR1 SGHVS and CDR2 FQNEAQ. The CDR3 is 17 amino acids. This CDR3 reads CASSRTGPSSVADTQYF. In nucleotides, the CDR3 is TGTGCCAGCAGCAGAACCGGGCCCTCTAGTGTTGCAGATACGCAGTATTTT.

J is TRBJ2-1 and V is TRBV6-5, with D perhaps TRBD2 (5 bases). This CDR3 is 16 amino acids long. V was cut by 2 bases and J by 0 bases, with 11 bases left in between. The germline V gene encodes CDR1 MNHEY and CDR2 SVGAGI. The CDR3 reads CASSYGPGSSYNEQFF. The CDR3 region has the DNA TGTGCCAGCAGTTACGGCCCTGGGAGCTCCTACAATGAGCAGTTCTTC.

This rearrangement joins TRBV7-9 to TRBJ2-2, with D possibly being TRBD2 (5 bases). This CDR3 has 15 residues. Germline CDR1 and CDR2: SEHNR and FQNEAQ (reference sequence). Deletions cut 11 bases from V and 3 bases from J, with 19 bases between. As DNA, the CDR3 is TGTGCCTTACCGGAGGATCACTCGGACACCGGGGAGCTGTTTTTT. It translates to CALPEDHSDTGELFF.

A few counts support this clone. The genes are TRBV9 and TRBJ2-2; D is ambiguous. The CDR3 is made up of 14 amino acids. Trimming took off 0 bases at V and 4 bases at J, with 7 bases between the two ends. In germline, CDR1 is SGDLS, CDR2 YYNGEE. CDR3 coding DNA: TGTGCCAGCAGCGTAGACGAAAGCACCGGGGAGCTGTTTTTT. Residues: CASSVDESTGELFF.

This clone has a single count. The J gene is TRBJ2-3, the V gene TRBV10-3, with D uncertain. The germline CDR1 and CDR2 sequences are ENHRY and SYGVKD. Deletions cut 7 bases from V and 4 bases from J, with 9 bases between. CDR3 length: 12 residues. Here the CDR3 reads CAIMGSPDTQYF. The CDR3 nucleotides read TGTGCCATCATGGGGTCCCCAGATACGCAGTATTTT.

The gene calls are TRBV6-1 and TRBJ1-5, with D possibly TRBD1 on 6 matching bases. Trimming pared 8 bases from V and 6 bases from J, leaving 11 bases between. CDR3 size: 12 residues. Germline V CDR1 and CDR2: MNHNS, SASEGT. In DNA form, the CDR3 reads TGTGCCAGCTGTATAGGGGGTCAGCCCCAGCATTTT. It is translated as CASCIGGQPQHF.

The chain recombines TRBV4-1 with TRBJ2-3; D is possibly TRBD2 (5 bases). V lost 0 bases to trimming and J lost 0 bases, with 16 bases between them. CDR3 length: 18 residues. Germline V gives CDR1 MGHRA, CDR2 YSYEKL. The CDR3 reads CASSQDRWERISTDTQYF. The CDR3 DNA reads as TGCGCCAGCAGCCAAGATCGGTGGGAGCGCATTAGCACAGATACGCAGTATTTT.

Points on this clone: This sample includes further DNA sequences coding for the same CDR3. The chain employs TRBV6-5 and TRBJ2-7, with D unresolved. Germline CDR1 is MNHEY and CDR2 is SVGAGI. The CDR3 is made up of 14 amino acids. Trimming removed 0 bases at V and 2 bases at J, with 8 bases between. In DNA, the CDR3 is TGTGCCAGCAGTTACTCGGAGCGCCCCTACGAGCAGTACTTC. Translated: CASSYSERPYEQYF.

This chain connects TRBV6-5 to TRBJ2-3; D may be TRBD1 (6 bases). Germline V lookup: CDR1 MNHEY, CDR2 SVGAGI. The length of the CDR3 is 14 residues. V was trimmed by 5 bases and J by 8 bases, leaving 17 bases between them. CDR3 DNA sequence: TGTGCCAGCAGTGAGACAGGTTCCACGGGTACGCAGTATTTT. Its translation: CASSETGSTGTQYF.

V gene TRBV27 combines with J gene TRBJ2-1; D may be TRBD2 (5 bases). Trimming took 2 bases from V and 3 from J, leaving 14 bases between them. Per the germline V gene, CDR1 is MNHEY and CDR2 is SMNVEV (reference sequence). This CDR3 has 16 amino acids. Here the CDR3 DNA reads TGTGCCAGCAGTTTAATTTCGGGGATCCACTACAATGAGCAGTTCTTC. This encodes CASSLISGIHYNEQFF.

V usage is TRBV28 and J usage is TRBJ2-7; 7 bases align to TRBD1. From germline, CDR1 is MDHEN and CDR2 SYDVKM. V dropped 5 bases and J dropped 5; count of bases not matched to a gene: 9. CDR3 length: 14 residues. CDR3 bases: TGTGCCAGCAGTGACACAGGGGACCAGGACGAGCAGTACTTC. It encodes CASSDTGDQDEQYF.

In this sample, this clone turned up once. The rearrangement joins TRBV7-9 to TRBJ2-1; D not certain. The CDR3 extends over 13 amino acids. Trimming removed 5 bases at V and 9 bases at J, with 14 bases between. Germline lookup yields CDR1 SEHNR and CDR2 FQNEAQ (reference sequence). The CDR3 DNA reads TGTGCCAGCAGCCAACCTCTAGGAGCTGAGCAGTTCTTC. It encodes CASSQPLGAEQFF.

This clone appeared a few times. V and J are TRBV4-1 and TRBJ2-7; D gene uncertain. Germline V gene lookup returns CDR1 MGHRA and CDR2 YSYEKL. Trimming removed 0 bases from V and 3 bases from J, with 6 bases in between. The CDR3 length is 13 residues. Here the CDR3 DNA reads TGCGCCAGCAGCCAAGAGTACAGCTACGAGCAGTACTTC. This codes for CASSQEYSYEQYF.

The V and J genes are TRBV19 and TRBJ1-2, with D possibly being TRBD1 (5 bases). There are 15 residues in the CDR3. From germline, CDR1 is LNHDA and CDR2 SQIVND (reference sequence). Trimming took off 6 bases at V and 2 bases at J, with 16 bases between the two ends. CDR3 bases: TGTGCCAGTAGGTTTCCCTTACAGGAGAACTATGGCTACACCTTC. It encodes CASRFPLQENYGYTF.

The chain is built from TRBV7-9 and TRBJ2-7; D is perhaps TRBD2 (5 bases). The CDR3 is 12 residues long. Germline V gives CDR1 SEHNR, CDR2 FQNEAQ (reference sequence). Trimming shortened V by 4 bases and J by 5 bases, and 9 bases separated the two germline ends. CDR3 DNA sequence: TGTGCCAGCAGCTATGCGGGCCACGAGCAGTACTTC. Protein sequence: CASSYAGHEQYF. The complete variable domain, with remaining parts taken from reference TRBV7-9 and TRBJ2-7, reads DTGVSQNPRHKITKRGQNVTFRCDPISEHNRLYWYRQTLGQGPEFLTYFQNEAQLEKSRLLSDRFSAERPKGSFSTLEIQRTEQGDSAMYLCASSYAGHEQYFGPGTRLTVT.